Listed below are T cell receptor beta chains from one sample, sequenced in a study of blood T cell repertoires in COVID-19. Profiling relied on immunoSEQ multiplex PCR, and the TCRdb table lists in-frame clones only, not all of them. The table includes over 100,000 clones, 85% detected once. Sequencing input: peripheral blood. Receptor source: a man older than 75 with acute or convalescent COVID-19. Both conserved end residues are part of each CDR3. The D gene is left open where the match is weak. A clone size is listed for some rows: how often the clone was seen (once, few, many), or a class if it is expanded.

TGTGCCAGCAGTCTAAGCGATCAGCCCCAGCATTTT CASSLSDQPQHF TRBV12-3/TRBV12-4 . once TRBJ1-5
TGTGCCAGCACCACGGGAGAGGGCCTCAATGAGCAGTTCTTC CASTTGEGLNEQFF TRBV11-3 . . TRBJ2-1
TGCAGTGCTAGTATCGGCACAGATACGCAGTATTTT CSASIGTDTQYF TRBV20-1 . . TRBJ2-3
TGTGCCAGCAGTTACGGCTCGACAGGGGGAAGAACTGAAGCTTTCTTT CASSYGSTGGRTEAFF TRBV6-5 TRBD1 . TRBJ1-1
TGCGCCAGCAGTCAGGATACAGGGGTAAGGAATCAGCCCCAGCATTTT CASSQDTGVRNQPQHF TRBV23-1 TRBD1 . TRBJ1-5
TGTGCCACCATGCGAGCAACTAATGAAAAACTGTTTTTT CATMRATNEKLFF TRBV28 . . TRBJ1-4
TGTGCCAGCAGTTTAGTAAGTGAGGGCTTCTTCTCCTATAATTCACCCCTCCACTTT CASSLVSEGFFSYNSPLHF TRBV28 . . TRBJ1-6
TGTGCCAGCAGCCCCCTCGGGGGACTCACAGATACGCAGTATTTT CASSPLGGLTDTQYF TRBV9 . . TRBJ2-3
TGTGCCAGCAGATCGACAGGGGACACTGAAGCTTTCTTT CASRSTGDTEAFF TRBV12-3/TRBV12-4 TRBD1 . TRBJ1-1
TGTGCCAGCACGGGTATTGGACAGCCCCAGCATTTT CASTGIGQPQHF TRBV28 . . TRBJ1-5
TGTGCCAGCAGTTTCTGGGCCAGTAACACTGAAGCTTTCTTT CASSFWASNTEAFF TRBV6-5 . . TRBJ1-1
TGTGCCAGCAGCTTACTCTCACCCCTCCACTTT CASSLLSPLHF TRBV7-2 . . TRBJ1-6
TGTGCCAGCAGTGCCACCGGGACAGGGAATCAGCCCCAGCATTTT CASSATGTGNQPQHF TRBV28 TRBD1 . TRBJ1-5
TGTGCCAGCAGTTTTACTCCGACAGGGAATACTGAAGCTTTCTTT CASSFTPTGNTEAFF TRBV27 TRBD1 . TRBJ1-1
TGCGCCAGCAGCGTAGGACAGGGGAACACTGAAGCTTTCTTT CASSVGQGNTEAFF TRBV5-1 TRBD1 . TRBJ1-1
TGTGCCAGCAGCTCCCAACCGGGACAGGGCACTGAAGCTTTCTTT CASSSQPGQGTEAFF TRBV5-4 TRBD1 once TRBJ1-1
TGTGCCAGCTCAATTGGACAGGGCACGATTGAGACCCAGTACTTC CASSIGQGTIETQYF TRBV18 TRBD1 . TRBJ2-5
TGTGCCAGCAGCCCTCGGGGAAACACCATATATTTT CASSPRGNTIYF TRBV12-3/TRBV12-4 . . TRBJ1-3
TGTGCCAGCAGCTTGGTGGGGGGAGAAAAACTGTTTTTT CASSLVGGEKLFF TRBV5-8 . . TRBJ1-4
TGTGCCAGTAGGCCATCGAGATACGGTAATGAAAAACTGTTTTTT CASRPSRYGNEKLFF TRBV19 . . TRBJ1-4
TGTGCCAGCTCACAGGAGACTCGCAATCAGCCCCAGCATTTT CASSQETRNQPQHF TRBV18 . . TRBJ1-5
TGTGCCAGCAGCCCCCCAGGGAGGGCAGAAAACATTCAGTACTTC CASSPPGRAENIQYF TRBV9 TRBD2 . TRBJ2-4
TGTGCCAGCAGTTCCTCGCCGGCCATATATTTT CASSSSPAIYF TRBV12-3/TRBV12-4 . few TRBJ1-3
TGTGCCAGCAGCCCGCGGACAGGCCTCACCGGGGAGCTGTTTTTT CASSPRTGLTGELFF TRBV9 TRBD1 . TRBJ2-2
TGTGCCAGCAGCTTGGGGGGCGACTATGGCTACACCTTC CASSLGGDYGYTF TRBV5-8 . . TRBJ1-2
TGTGCCAGCAGCTTAGGCAGGGGACAATCACCCCTCCACTTT CASSLGRGQSPLHF TRBV7-2 . few TRBJ1-6
TGCAGCGTAAAGAGGGGGAGCAGCACAGATACGCAGTATTTT CSVKRGSSTDTQYF TRBV29-1 . . TRBJ2-3
TGTGCCAGCAGCTCGGCAGGGAAGGGGACTGAAGCTTTCTTT CASSSAGKGTEAFF TRBV11-1 . . TRBJ1-1
TGTGCCACCAGTGATCCAAACCCGGGACGCGGGACCGGCCCCGGGGAGCTGTTTTTT CATSDPNPGRGTGPGELFF TRBV24-1 . . TRBJ2-2
TGTGCCAGCAGCCCACGGCAGGGGGAAGCTTTCTTT CASSPRQGEAFF TRBV4-2 . few TRBJ1-1
TGTGCCAGCAGCCTGGGGCTTGGCTATGGCTACACCTTC CASSLGLGYGYTF TRBV14 . . TRBJ1-2
TGTGCCAGCACATCGGGGATCTACGAGCAGTACTTC CASTSGIYEQYF TRBV6-5 . . TRBJ2-7
TGTGCCAGCAGTAGTCCGGGGGGCTCCGGACCTGGCTACACCTTC CASSSPGGSGPGYTF TRBV6-5 . . TRBJ1-2
TGCGCCAGCAGTGCCCTCGGGACTAGCGGGGGAGCCCAGTTCTTC CASSALGTSGGAQFF TRBV10-1 TRBD2 . TRBJ2-1
TGTGCCATTTCCCGGGGGACAGGGGGAGAGACCCAGTACTTC CAISRGTGGETQYF TRBV10-3 TRBD1 . TRBJ2-5
TGTGCCAGCAGCCTCGGAGTAGGAGAGACCCAGTACTTC CASSLGVGETQYF TRBV9 . few TRBJ2-5
TGCAGTGCTAGTCCGTACAATGAGCAGTTCTTC CSASPYNEQFF TRBV20-1 . . TRBJ2-1
TGCGCCAGCAGCCCCGGACAGGGGCACACTGAAGCTTTCTTT CASSPGQGHTEAFF TRBV5-1 TRBD1 . TRBJ1-1
TGTGCCAGCAGCTCCCGTCTGGAGGCCTATGAGCAGTTCTTC CASSSRLEAYEQFF TRBV9 . . TRBJ2-1
TGTGCCATCAGTGTCCGAGATAATTCCTACGAGCAGTACTTC CAISVRDNSYEQYF TRBV10-3 . . TRBJ2-7